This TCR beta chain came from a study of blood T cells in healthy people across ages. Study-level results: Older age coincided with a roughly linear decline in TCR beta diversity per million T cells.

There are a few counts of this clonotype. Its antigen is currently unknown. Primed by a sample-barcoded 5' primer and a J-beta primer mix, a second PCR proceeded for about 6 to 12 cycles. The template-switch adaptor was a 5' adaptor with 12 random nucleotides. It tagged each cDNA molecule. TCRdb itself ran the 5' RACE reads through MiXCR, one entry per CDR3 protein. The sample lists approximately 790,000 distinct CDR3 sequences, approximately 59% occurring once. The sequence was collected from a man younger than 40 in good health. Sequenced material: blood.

CDR3 sequence (DNA): TGTGCCAGCAGTTACATTTTGGGCTACGAGCAGTACTTC. Protein product: CASSYILGYEQYF. The J gene is TRBJ2-7, the V gene TRBV6-5; D is undetermined. Germline CDR1 reads MNHEY; CDR2 reads SVGAGI. V lost 2 bases to trimming and J lost 3 bases, with 8 bases between them. This CDR3 is 13 amino acids long.